Presented here are 11 T cell receptor delta chains from one specimen sequenced in a study of gamma-delta chains in newborns, infants, children. TCRdb called clones anew from the reads with CATT. The table has 9,500 to 13,000 delta-chain clones, about 8.6% seen once. Sequencing was performed on blood. These receptors came from a child who was a newborn, infant or young child, either healthy, febrile or measles-vaccinated (not recorded which).

This clone was observed a few times. The rearrangement links TRDV2 to TRDJ1; tentative D call: TRDD3 (6 bases). CDR1 and CDR2 from the germline V gene are GEAIGNYY and EKD. The CDR3 is 16 amino acids. V lost 3 bases and J lost 4, with 20 bases in between. Written as DNA, the CDR3 is TGTGCCTGTGACGCTGGTTTGGGGGGCATCCGCGATAAACTCATCTTT. It is translated as CACDAGLGGIRDKLIF.

The chain has TRDV2 and TRDJ1, with 9 bases aligning to TRDD3. The germline gives CDR1 GEAIGNYY, CDR2 EKD. The CDR3 is made up of 17 amino acids. V dropped 3 bases and J dropped 0; count of bases not matched to a gene: 10. CDR3 protein: CACDYTGGPPYTDKLIF. Here the CDR3 DNA reads TGTGCCTGTGACTACACTGGGGGACCCCCGTACACCGATAAACTCATCTTT.

V usage is TRDV2 and J usage is TRDJ3, with 13 bases aligning to TRDD3. Germline CDR1 reads GEAIGNYY; CDR2 reads EKD. There are 18 residues in the CDR3. The V segment lost 3 bases and the J segment 2 bases; nucleotides outside the gene matches: 3. The CDR3 region has the DNA TGTGCCTGTGACTACTGGGGGATACGCCCCTGGGACACCCGACAGATGTTTTTC. Its protein is CACDYWGIRPWDTRQMFF.

The genes are TRDV3 and TRDJ1; TRDD2 is a possible D gene (5 bases). The V gene's germline CDR1 is TVYSNPD and CDR2 GDNSRS (reference sequence). CDR3 length: 14 residues. Trimming removed 3 bases at V and 1 base at J, with 15 bases between. CDR3 nucleotide sequence: TGTGCCTTATCCCTGCCTACCCCCACCGATAAACTCATCTTT. Translating gives CALSLPTPTDKLIF.

The chain recombines TRDV2 with TRDJ3; 13 nucleotides line up with TRDD3. CDR1 and CDR2 from the germline V gene are GEAIGNYY and EKD. After removal of 4 bases from V and 0 bases from J, the junction contained 8 bases not matched to a gene. The length of the CDR3 is 20 residues. DNA of the CDR3: TGTGCCTGTGATGGGCTACTGGGGGATACGGCCTCCTGGGACACCCGACAGATGTTTTTC. Protein product: CACDGLLGDTASWDTRQMFF.

V is TRDV3 and J is TRDJ1, with 13 bases lining up with TRDD3. The J gene, absent from TCRdb, was called here by matching the DNA to germline. The V gene's germline CDR1 is TVYSNPD and CDR2 GDNSRS (reference sequence). The CDR3 contains 15 residues. After removal of 3 bases from V and 2 bases from J, the junction contained 6 bases not matched to a gene. The CDR3 nucleotides are TGTGCCTTCCCCTACTGGGGGATACGGACCGATAAACTCATCTTT. As protein: CAFPYWGIRTDKLIF.

The CDR3 sequence: CACDEGMDPRSWDTRQMFF. The DNA of the CDR3 is TGTGCCTGTGACGAGGGGATGGACCCACGCTCCTGGGACACCCGACAGATGTTTTTC. J is TRDJ3 and V is TRDV2; D may be TRDD3 (6 bases). The J gene is not listed in TCRdb, so it was assigned here from a DNA match to germline. Germline lookup yields CDR1 GEAIGNYY and CDR2 EKD. V dropped 3 bases and J dropped 0 bases, with 17 bases sitting between them. The CDR3 consists of 19 residues.

The chain combines TRDV2 with TRDJ1, with 12 bases that match TRDD3. CDR3 length equals 15 residues. V was pared by 3 bases and J by 8 bases, with 9 bases of the junction left unmatched. Germline CDR1 is GEAIGNYY and CDR2 is EKD. The CDR3 DNA follows: TGTGCCTGTGACCCCGTTCTGGGGGATACGCCGAAACTCATCTTT. Protein product: CACDPVLGDTPKLIF.

Remarks on this clone: Other nucleotide sequences from this sample produce the same CDR3. V and J are TRDV2 and TRDJ1, with D perhaps TRDD3 (6 bases). In germline, CDR1 is GEAIGNYY, CDR2 EKD. The germline V and J ends were trimmed by 0 bases and 3 bases, with 10 bases remaining between them. The CDR3 is made up of 14 amino acids. CDR3: CACDTLLGPDKLIF. The CDR3 DNA is TGTGCCTGTGACACCTTACTGGGACCCGATAAACTCATCTTT.

Only a few counts were recorded for this clone. The genes are TRDV2 and TRDJ1; D gene unclear. The germline V gene has CDR1 GEAIGNYY and CDR2 EKD. The CDR3 length is 16 residues. Trimming shortened V by 0 bases and J by 0 bases, and 13 bases separated the two germline ends. CDR3 bases: TGTGCCTGTGACACCCTTGCCTTGAGAGACACCGATAAACTCATCTTT. The encoded protein is CACDTLALRDTDKLIF.

This clone came up a few times. V usage is TRDV2 and J usage is TRDJ2; possible D gene TRDD3, 6 bases. V dropped 4 bases and J dropped 0 bases, with 17 bases sitting between them. The CDR3 extends over 17 amino acids. Germline loops: CDR1 GEAIGNYY, CDR2 EKD. The CDR3 nucleotides read TGTGCCTGTGAGCCTATGGGGGCTCAAGCTTTGACAGCACAACTCTTCTTT. Protein sequence: CACEPMGAQALTAQLFF.